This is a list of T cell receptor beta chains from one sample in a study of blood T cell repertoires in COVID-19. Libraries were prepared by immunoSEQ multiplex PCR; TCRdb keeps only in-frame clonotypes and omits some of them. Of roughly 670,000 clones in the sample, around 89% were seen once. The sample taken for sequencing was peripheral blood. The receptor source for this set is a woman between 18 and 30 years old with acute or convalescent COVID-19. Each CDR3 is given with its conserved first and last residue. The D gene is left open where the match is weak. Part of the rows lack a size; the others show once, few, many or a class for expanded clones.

DNA: TGTGCCGGGAGGGTCGACATAAACACTGAAGCTTTCTTT
CDR3: CAGRVDINTEAFF
V: TRBV6-5
D: .
size: .
J: TRBJ1-1

DNA: TGTGCCAGCAGCGAGAACAATGAGCAGTTCTTC
CDR3: CASSENNEQFF
V: TRBV14
D: .
size: .
J: TRBJ2-1

DNA: TGTGCCAGCAGCTTAGAGGGCAAGTACGAGCAGTACTTC
CDR3: CASSLEGKYEQYF
V: TRBV11-2
D: .
size: .
J: TRBJ2-7

DNA: TGTGCCACCAGCAGAGCTTCCTGGGGGGGGATTAATCAGCCCCAGCATTTT
CDR3: CATSRASWGGINQPQHF
V: TRBV15
D: .
size: .
J: TRBJ1-5

DNA: TGTGCCAGCAGCCTACTGGAGACCCGGAGGGGAGAAGCTTTCTTT
CDR3: CASSLLETRRGEAFF
V: TRBV11-1
D: .
size: .
J: TRBJ1-1

DNA: TGTGCCAGCAGCCAAGATACAGGAGGGCCAGACACTGAAGCTTTCTTT
CDR3: CASSQDTGGPDTEAFF
V: TRBV3-1/TRBV3-2
D: .
size: .
J: TRBJ1-1

DNA: TGTGCCATCAGTGAGTCGGCGGTCCGGCTCTATGGCTACACCTTC
CDR3: CAISESAVRLYGYTF
V: TRBV10-3
D: .
size: .
J: TRBJ1-2

DNA: TGTGCCAGCAGTGACTCGAACAGGGGGCCTAACTATGGCTACACCTTC
CDR3: CASSDSNRGPNYGYTF
V: TRBV6-4
D: TRBD1
size: .
J: TRBJ1-2

DNA: TGCGCCAGCAGCCAACTAGGGGGAAATCAGCCCCAGCATTTT
CDR3: CASSQLGGNQPQHF
V: TRBV4-1
D: .
size: .
J: TRBJ1-5

DNA: TGTGCCACATACCCTGGGACAGGGTCACACGAGCAGTACTTC
CDR3: CATYPGTGSHEQYF
V: TRBV6-5
D: TRBD1
size: .
J: TRBJ2-7

DNA: TGCGCCAGCAGCCTTAATAGCGGGAACACCATATATTTT
CDR3: CASSLNSGNTIYF
V: TRBV4-1
D: .
size: .
J: TRBJ1-3

DNA: TGTGCCCACTCGGCAACAGGTTTTTTTCAGCCCCAGCATTTT
CDR3: CAHSATGFFQPQHF
V: TRBV30
D: .
size: .
J: TRBJ1-5

DNA: TGTGCCAGCAGCAACACGAACACCGGGGAGCTGTTTTTT
CDR3: CASSNTNTGELFF
V: TRBV6-4
D: .
size: .
J: TRBJ2-2

DNA: TGTGCCAGCAGCCCCCGGGGGTCTCCAGGTTGGCACACCATATATTTT
CDR3: CASSPRGSPGWHTIYF
V: TRBV7-6
D: .
size: .
J: TRBJ1-3

DNA: TGTGCTAGTGGTTTGTACTCAGGGGTCCGACTTCTAAATCAGCCCCAGCATTTT
CDR3: CASGLYSGVRLLNQPQHF
V: TRBV12-5
D: .
size: .
J: TRBJ1-5

DNA: TGTGCCAGCAGGGCCACCCGAGGGGCGGGAGGCTACACCTTC
CDR3: CASRATRGAGGYTF
V: TRBV6-5
D: .
size: .
J: TRBJ1-2

DNA: TGTGCCAGCAGCTCACCCCTGGGGGGACATGAGCAGTTCTTC
CDR3: CASSSPLGGHEQFF
V: TRBV5-6
D: .
size: .
J: TRBJ2-1

DNA: TGTGCCAGCTCGAGGGGCGGGAAGGACTCACCCCTCCACTTT
CDR3: CASSRGGKDSPLHF
V: TRBV9
D: .
size: .
J: TRBJ1-6

DNA: TGTGCCAGCAGGTCCCGACTAGCGGGGCCCCAATACAATGAGCAGTTCTTC
CDR3: CASRSRLAGPQYNEQFF
V: TRBV7-2
D: TRBD2
size: .
J: TRBJ2-1

DNA: TGTGCCAGTGAAAAAGGGGTTTCAGGTACGCAGTATTTT
CDR3: CASEKGVSGTQYF
V: TRBV19
D: .
size: .
J: TRBJ2-3

DNA: TGCAGTGCGAGTCGGGGAGTCATTTCGGGAACTAATGAAAAACTGTTTTTT
CDR3: CSASRGVISGTNEKLFF
V: TRBV20-1
D: .
size: once
J: TRBJ1-4

DNA: TGTGCCAGCAGCTTGTCTAGCCTAAATATCTACGAGCAGTACTTC
CDR3: CASSLSSLNIYEQYF
V: TRBV5-5
D: .
size: .
J: TRBJ2-7

DNA: TGTGCCTGGGCACAGGGCGACAATCAGCCCCAGCATTTT
CDR3: CAWAQGDNQPQHF
V: TRBV30
D: .
size: .
J: TRBJ1-5

DNA: TGTGCCTGGAGTTCCAGAATGAACACTGAAGCTTTCTTT
CDR3: CAWSSRMNTEAFF
V: TRBV30
D: .
size: .
J: TRBJ1-1

DNA: TGCGCCAGCAGCTCGGACAGTTATAATTCACCCCTCCACTTT
CDR3: CASSSDSYNSPLHF
V: TRBV5-1
D: .
size: .
J: TRBJ1-6